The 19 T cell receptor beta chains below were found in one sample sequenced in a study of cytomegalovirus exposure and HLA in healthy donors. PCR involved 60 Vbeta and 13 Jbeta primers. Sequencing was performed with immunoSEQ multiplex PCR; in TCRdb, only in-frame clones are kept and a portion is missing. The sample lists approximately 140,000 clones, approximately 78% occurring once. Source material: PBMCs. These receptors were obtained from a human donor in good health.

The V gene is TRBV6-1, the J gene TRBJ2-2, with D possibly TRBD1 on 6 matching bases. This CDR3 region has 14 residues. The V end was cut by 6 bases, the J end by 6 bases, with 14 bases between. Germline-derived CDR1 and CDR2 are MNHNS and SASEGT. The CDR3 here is CASSDRTVAGELFF. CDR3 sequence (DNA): TGTGCCAGCAGCGACCGGACAGTGGCCGGGGAGCTGTTTTTT.

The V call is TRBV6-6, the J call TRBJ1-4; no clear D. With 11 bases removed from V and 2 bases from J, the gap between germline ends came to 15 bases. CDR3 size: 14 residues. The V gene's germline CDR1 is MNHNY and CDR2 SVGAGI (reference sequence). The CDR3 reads CASLPSGTNEKLFF. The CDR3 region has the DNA TGTGCCTCCTTACCCTCGGGGACTAATGAAAAACTGTTTTTT.

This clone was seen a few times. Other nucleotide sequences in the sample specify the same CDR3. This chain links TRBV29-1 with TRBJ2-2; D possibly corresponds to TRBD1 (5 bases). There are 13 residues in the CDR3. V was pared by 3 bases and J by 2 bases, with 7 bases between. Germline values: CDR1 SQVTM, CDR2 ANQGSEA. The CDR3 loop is CSVDQGNTGELFF. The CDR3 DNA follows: TGCAGCGTTGATCAGGGTAACACCGGGGAGCTGTTTTTT.

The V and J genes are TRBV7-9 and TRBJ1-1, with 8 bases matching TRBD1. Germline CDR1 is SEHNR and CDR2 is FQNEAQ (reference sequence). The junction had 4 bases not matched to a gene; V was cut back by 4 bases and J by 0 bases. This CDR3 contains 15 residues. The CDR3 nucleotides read TGTGCCAGCAGCTCGGACAGGGCAGTGAACACTGAAGCTTTCTTT. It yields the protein CASSSDRAVNTEAFF.

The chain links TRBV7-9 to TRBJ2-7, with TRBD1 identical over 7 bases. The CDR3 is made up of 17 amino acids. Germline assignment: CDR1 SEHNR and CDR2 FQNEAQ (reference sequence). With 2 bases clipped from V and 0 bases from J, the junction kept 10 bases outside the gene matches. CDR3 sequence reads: CASSLLETGASSYEQYF. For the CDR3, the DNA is TGTGCCAGCAGCTTACTCGAAACAGGGGCGTCCTCCTACGAGCAGTACTTC.

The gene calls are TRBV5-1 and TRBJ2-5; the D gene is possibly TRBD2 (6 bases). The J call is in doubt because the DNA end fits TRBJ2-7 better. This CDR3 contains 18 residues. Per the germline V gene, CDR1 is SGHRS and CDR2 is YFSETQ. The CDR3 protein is CASSLAGLTGRGSYEQYF. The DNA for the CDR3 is TGCGCCAGCAGCTTGGCGGGACTGACGGGTCGGGGGTCCTACGAGCAGTACTTC.

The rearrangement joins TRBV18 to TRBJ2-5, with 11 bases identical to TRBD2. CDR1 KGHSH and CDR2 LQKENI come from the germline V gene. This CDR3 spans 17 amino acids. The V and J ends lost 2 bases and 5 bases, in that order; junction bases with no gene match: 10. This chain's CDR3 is CASSPFLTSGSVETQYF. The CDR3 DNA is TGTGCCAGCTCACCATTTTTAACTAGCGGGAGTGTGGAGACCCAGTACTTC.

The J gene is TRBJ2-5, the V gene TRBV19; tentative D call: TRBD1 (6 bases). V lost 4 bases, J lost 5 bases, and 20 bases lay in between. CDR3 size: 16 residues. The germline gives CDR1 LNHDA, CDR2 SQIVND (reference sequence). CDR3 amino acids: CASSTGLPGERETQYF. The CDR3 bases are TGTGCCAGTAGTACGGGTTTGCCAGGGGAGAGGGAGACCCAGTACTTC.

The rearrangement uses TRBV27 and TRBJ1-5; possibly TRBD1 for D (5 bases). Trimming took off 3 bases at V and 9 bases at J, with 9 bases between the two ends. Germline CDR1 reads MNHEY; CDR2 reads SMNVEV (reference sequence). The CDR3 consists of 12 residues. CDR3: CASSLVGGPQHF. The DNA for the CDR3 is TGTGCCAGCAGTTTGGTGGGGGGGCCCCAGCATTTT.

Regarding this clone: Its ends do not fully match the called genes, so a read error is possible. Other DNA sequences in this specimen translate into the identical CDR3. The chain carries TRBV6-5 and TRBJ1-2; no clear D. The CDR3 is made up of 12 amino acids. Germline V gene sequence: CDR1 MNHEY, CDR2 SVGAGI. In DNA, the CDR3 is TGCGCCAGCAGTCCGGGGATGCGCGGCTACACCTTC. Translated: CASSPGMRGYTF.

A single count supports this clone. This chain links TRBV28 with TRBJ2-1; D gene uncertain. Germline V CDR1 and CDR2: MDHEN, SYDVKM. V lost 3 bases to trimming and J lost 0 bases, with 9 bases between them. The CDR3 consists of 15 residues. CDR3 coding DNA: TGTGCCAGCAGTTTGCCCGCCAGCTCCTACAATGAGCAGTTCTTC. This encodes CASSLPASSYNEQFF.

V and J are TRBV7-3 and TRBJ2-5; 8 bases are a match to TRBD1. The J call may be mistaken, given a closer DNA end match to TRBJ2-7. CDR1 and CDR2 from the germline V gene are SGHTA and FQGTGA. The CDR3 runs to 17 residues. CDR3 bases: TGTGCCAGCAGACAACCGGGGTGGACAGGGCGCCTCTACGAGCAGTACTTC. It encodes CASRQPGWTGRLYEQYF.

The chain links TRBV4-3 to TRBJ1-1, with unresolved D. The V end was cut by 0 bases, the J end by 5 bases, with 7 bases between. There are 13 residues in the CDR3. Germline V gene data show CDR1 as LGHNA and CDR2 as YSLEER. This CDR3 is CASSQERVTEAFF. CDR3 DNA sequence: TGCGCCAGCAGCCAAGAGAGGGTAACTGAAGCTTTCTTT.

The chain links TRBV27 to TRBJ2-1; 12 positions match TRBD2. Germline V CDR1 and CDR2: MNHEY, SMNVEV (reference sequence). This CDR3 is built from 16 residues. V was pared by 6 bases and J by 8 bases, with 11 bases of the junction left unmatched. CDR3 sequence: CASRETLAGGRDEQFF. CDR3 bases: TGTGCCAGCAGAGAAACACTAGCGGGGGGCCGCGATGAGCAGTTCTTC.

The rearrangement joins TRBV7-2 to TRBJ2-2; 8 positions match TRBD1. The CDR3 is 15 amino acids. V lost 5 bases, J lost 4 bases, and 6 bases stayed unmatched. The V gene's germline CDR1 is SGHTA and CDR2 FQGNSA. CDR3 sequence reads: CASSVQTGATGELFF. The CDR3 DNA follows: TGTGCCAGCAGCGTACAGACAGGGGCCACCGGGGAGCTGTTTTTT.

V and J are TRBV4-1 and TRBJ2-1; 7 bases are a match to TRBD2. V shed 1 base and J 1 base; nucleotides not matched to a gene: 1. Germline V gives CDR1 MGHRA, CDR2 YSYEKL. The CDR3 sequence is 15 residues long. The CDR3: CASSQVGGSYNEQFF. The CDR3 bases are TGCGCCAGCAGCCAAGTCGGGGGGTCCTACAATGAGCAGTTCTTC.

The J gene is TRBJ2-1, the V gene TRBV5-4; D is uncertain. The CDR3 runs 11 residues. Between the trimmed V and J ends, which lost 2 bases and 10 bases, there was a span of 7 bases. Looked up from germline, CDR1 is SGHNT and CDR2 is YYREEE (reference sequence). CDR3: CASSLYREQFF. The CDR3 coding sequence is TGTGCCAGCAGCTTATACCGGGAGCAGTTCTTC.

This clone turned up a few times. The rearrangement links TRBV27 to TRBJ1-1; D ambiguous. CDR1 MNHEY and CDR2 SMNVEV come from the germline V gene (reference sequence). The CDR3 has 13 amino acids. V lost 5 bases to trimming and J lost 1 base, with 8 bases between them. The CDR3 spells CASSNRANTEAFF. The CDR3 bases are TGTGCCAGCAGTAACAGAGCGAACACTGAAGCTTTCTTT.

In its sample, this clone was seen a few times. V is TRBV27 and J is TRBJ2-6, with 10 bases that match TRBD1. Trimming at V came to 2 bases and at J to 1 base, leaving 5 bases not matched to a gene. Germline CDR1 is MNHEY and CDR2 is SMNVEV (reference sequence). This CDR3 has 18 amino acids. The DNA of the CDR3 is TGTGCCAGCAGTTTAGATATGGGACAGGGGTCTGGGGCCAACGTCCTGACTTTC. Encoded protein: CASSLDMGQGSGANVLTF.